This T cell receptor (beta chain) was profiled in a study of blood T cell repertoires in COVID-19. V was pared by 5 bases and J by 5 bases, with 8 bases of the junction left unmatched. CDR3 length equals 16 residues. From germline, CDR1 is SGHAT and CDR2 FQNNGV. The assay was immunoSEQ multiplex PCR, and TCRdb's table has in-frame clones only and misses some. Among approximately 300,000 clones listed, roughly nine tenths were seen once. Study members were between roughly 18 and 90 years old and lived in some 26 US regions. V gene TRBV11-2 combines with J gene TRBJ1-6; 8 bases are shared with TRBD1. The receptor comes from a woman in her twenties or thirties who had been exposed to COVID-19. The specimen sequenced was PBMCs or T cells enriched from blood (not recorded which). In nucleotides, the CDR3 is TGTGCCAGCAGCGCTCCAAGACAGGGGAATAATTCACCCCTCCACTTT. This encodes CASSAPRQGNNSPLHF.